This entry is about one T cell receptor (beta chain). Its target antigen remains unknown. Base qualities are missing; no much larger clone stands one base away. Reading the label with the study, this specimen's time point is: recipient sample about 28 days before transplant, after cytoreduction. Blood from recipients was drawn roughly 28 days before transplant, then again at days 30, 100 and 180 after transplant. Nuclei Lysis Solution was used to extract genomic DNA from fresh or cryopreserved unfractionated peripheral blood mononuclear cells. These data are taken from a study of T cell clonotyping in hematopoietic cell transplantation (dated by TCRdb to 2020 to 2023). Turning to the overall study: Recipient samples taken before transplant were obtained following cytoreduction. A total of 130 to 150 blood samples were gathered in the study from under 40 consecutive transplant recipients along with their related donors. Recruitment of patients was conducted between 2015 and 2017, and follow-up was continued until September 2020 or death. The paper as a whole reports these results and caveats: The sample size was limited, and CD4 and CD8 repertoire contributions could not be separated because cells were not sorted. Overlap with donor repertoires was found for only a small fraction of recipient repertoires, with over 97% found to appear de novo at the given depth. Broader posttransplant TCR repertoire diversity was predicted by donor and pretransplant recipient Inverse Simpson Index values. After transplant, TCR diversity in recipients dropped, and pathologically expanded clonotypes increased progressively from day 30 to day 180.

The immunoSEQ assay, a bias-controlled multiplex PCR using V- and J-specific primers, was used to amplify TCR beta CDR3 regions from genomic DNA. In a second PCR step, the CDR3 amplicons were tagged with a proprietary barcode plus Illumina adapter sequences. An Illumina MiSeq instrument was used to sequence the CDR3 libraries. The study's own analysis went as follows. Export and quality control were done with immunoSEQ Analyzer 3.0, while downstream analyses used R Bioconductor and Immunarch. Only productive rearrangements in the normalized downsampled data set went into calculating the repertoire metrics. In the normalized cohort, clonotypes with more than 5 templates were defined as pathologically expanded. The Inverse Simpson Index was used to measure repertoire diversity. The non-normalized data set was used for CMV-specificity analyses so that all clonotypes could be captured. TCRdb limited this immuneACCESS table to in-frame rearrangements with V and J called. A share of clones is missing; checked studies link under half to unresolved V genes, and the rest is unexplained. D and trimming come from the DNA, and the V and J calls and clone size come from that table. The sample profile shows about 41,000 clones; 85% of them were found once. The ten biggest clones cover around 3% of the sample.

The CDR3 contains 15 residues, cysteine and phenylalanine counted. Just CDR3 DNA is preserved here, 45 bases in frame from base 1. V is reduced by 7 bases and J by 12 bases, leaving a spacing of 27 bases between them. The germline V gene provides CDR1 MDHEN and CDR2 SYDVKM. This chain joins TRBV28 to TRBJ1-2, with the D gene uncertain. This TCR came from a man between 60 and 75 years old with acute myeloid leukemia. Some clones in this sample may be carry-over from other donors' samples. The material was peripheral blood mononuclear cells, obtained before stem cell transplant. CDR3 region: CASTPGSTLTTKHTF. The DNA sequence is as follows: TGTGCCAGCACCCCGGGAAGCACGCTAACGACGAAGCACACCTTC.